This T cell receptor (beta chain) was sequenced in a study of blood T cell repertoires in COVID-19. The assay was immunoSEQ multiplex PCR, and TCRdb's table has in-frame clones only and misses some. The top ten clones hold 2% to 3% of a sample with roughly 260,000 clones, about 90% of them seen once. The germline gives CDR1 LNHDA, CDR2 SQIVND (reference sequence). V lost 4 bases and J lost 2, with 11 bases in between. The CDR3 contains 14 residues. Source material: peripheral blood. The clonotype was recovered from a woman in her forties or fifties with acute or convalescent COVID-19. J is TRBJ1-1 and V is TRBV19; the D gene is possibly TRBD1 (5 bases). The DNA of the CDR3 is TGTGCCAGTAGTACCAGGGTGGGAAACACTGAAGCTTTCTTT. Translated: CASSTRVGNTEAFF.